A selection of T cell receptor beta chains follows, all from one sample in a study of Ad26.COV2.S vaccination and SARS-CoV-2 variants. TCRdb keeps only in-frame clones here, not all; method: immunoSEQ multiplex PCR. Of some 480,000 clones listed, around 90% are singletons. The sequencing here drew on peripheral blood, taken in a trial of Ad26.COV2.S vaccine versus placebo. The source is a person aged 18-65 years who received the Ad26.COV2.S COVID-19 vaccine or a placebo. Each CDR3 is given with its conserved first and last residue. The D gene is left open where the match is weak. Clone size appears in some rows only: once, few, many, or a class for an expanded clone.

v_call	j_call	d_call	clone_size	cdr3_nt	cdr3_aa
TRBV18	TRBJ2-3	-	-	TGTGCCAGCTCACTCGACACGGGCGGGCGAACAGATACGCAGTATTTT	CASSLDTGGRTDTQYF
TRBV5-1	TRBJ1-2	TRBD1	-	TGCGCCAGCAGCTTGGGGGCCGACAGGGTTTTTGGCTACACCTTC	CASSLGADRVFGYTF
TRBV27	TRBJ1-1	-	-	TGTGCCAGCAGTCCCCCCGGCGGGGGATACACTGAAGCTTTCTTT	CASSPPGGGYTEAFF
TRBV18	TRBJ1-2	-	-	TGTGCCAGCTCACCAATCGAGGGAAGCTATGGCTACACCTTC	CASSPIEGSYGYTF
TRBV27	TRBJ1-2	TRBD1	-	TGTGCCAGCAGTAAAGGACAGGACAATGGCTACACCTTC	CASSKGQDNGYTF
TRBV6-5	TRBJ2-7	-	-	TGTGCCAGCACCCTCGAGACCTACGAGCAGTACTTC	CASTLETYEQYF
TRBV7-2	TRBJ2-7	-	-	TGTGCCAGCAGCGGAGGGAGTTTAAGGGAGCAGTACTTC	CASSGGSLREQYF
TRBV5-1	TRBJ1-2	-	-	TGCGCCAGCAGCTTGGGTCTCTTGCGGGCGGCGGCCTATGGCTACACCTTC	CASSLGLLRAAAYGYTF
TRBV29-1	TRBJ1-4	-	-	TGCAGCGCCTCCGGGAGAAGGTCTGAAAAACTGTTTTTT	CSASGRRSEKLFF
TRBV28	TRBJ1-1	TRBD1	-	TGTGCCAGCAGCCCGGGACAGAAGAACACTGAAGCTTTCTTT	CASSPGQKNTEAFF
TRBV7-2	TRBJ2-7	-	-	TGTGCCAGCAGCTTAGTCGGGCAGGGATTCGACGAGCAGTACTTC	CASSLVGQGFDEQYF
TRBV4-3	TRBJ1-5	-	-	TGCGCCAGCAGCCAAGATAGGGAAGATCAGCCCCAGCATTTT	CASSQDREDQPQHF
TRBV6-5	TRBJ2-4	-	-	TGTGCCAGCAGGGGGGGCCTAGCCAAAAACATTCAGTACTTC	CASRGGLAKNIQYF
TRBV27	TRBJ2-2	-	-	TGTGCCAGCAGTCCCTGGGGGGGCGATCGGACCGGGGAGCTGTTTTTT	CASSPWGGDRTGELFF
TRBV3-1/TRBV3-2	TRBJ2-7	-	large	TGTGCCAGCAGCGATACATTTTCCTACGAGCAGTACTTC	CASSDTFSYEQYF
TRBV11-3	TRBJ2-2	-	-	TGTGCCAGCAGCGGATTAGGGGGTTCGGCCGGGGAGCTGTTTTTT	CASSGLGGSAGELFF
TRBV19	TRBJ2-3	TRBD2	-	TGTGCCAGTAGTATTGGGCGGGGGACCACAGATACGCAGTATTTT	CASSIGRGTTDTQYF
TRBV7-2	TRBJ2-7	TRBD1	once	TGTGCCAGCAGCCCCCGGACAGGCCAGGGACCCTACGAGCAGTACTTC	CASSPRTGQGPYEQYF
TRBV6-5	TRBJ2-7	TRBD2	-	TGTGCCAGCAGTTACTCGAGCGGGACCGCCTACGAGCAGTACTTC	CASSYSSGTAYEQYF
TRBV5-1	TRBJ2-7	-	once	TGCGCCAGCAGCTTGGAATTGAGCGAGCAGTACTTC	CASSLELSEQYF
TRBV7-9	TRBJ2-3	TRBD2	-	TGTGCCAGCAGCTTCCTCGGGAGGGCCTTAACAGATACGCAGTATTTT	CASSFLGRALTDTQYF
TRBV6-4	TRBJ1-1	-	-	TGTGCCAGCAGTGTTAAAGGTTCGGACACTGAAGCTTTCTTT	CASSVKGSDTEAFF
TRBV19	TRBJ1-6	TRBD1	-	TGTGCCAGTAGTCAAGGACAGGGACGGAATTCACCCCTCCACTTT	CASSQGQGRNSPLHF
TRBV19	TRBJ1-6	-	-	TGTGCCAGTGCCCGTTCGAATTCACCCCTCCACTTT	CASARSNSPLHF
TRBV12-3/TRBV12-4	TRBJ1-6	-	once	TGTGCCAGCAGTTTAGGAGGGGATTCACCCCTCCACTTT	CASSLGGDSPLHF
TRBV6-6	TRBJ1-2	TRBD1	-	TGTGCCAGCAGGACAGGGGTAAACTATGGCTACACCTTC	CASRTGVNYGYTF
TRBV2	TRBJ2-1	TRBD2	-	TGTGCCAGCACAAGGACTAGCGGGAGGCGGGACAATGAGCAGTTCTTC	CASTRTSGRRDNEQFF
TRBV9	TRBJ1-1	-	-	TGTGCCAGCAGCGTAGGGGTTTTAAGCACTGAAGCTTTCTTT	CASSVGVLSTEAFF
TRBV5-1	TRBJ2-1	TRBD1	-	TGCGCCAGCAGGTCGACAGGGGCATACAATGAGCAGTTCTTC	CASRSTGAYNEQFF
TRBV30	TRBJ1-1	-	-	TGTGCCTGGAGTGGGGGCAGGGGCACTGAAGCTTTCTTT	CAWSGGRGTEAFF
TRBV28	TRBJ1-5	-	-	TGTGCCAGCAGGTATCCTGGACGGCTCAATCAGCCCCAGCATTTT	CASRYPGRLNQPQHF
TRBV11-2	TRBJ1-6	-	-	TGTGCCAGCAGCTTAAAGGTGCAGGATTCACCCCTCCACTTT	CASSLKVQDSPLHF
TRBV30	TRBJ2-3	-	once	TGTGCCTTCCAGGGTATCGCCCCAGATACGCAGTATTTT	CAFQGIAPDTQYF